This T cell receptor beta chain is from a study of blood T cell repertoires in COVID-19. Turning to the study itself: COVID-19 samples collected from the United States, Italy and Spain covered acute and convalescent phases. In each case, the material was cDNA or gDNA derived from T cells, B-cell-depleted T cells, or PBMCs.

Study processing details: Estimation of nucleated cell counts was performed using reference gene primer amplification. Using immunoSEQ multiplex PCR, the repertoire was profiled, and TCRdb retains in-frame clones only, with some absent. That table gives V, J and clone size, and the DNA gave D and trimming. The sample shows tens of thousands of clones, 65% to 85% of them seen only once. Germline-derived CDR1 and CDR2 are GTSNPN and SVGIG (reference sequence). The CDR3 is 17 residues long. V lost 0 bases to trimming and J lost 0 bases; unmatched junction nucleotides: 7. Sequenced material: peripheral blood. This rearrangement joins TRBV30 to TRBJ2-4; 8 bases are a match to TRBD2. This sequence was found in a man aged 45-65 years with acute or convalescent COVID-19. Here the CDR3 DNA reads TGTGCCTGGAGTGTACTCGGGGGGGGACTAGCCAAAAACATTCAGTACTTC. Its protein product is CAWSVLGGGLAKNIQYF. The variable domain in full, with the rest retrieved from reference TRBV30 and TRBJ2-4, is SQTIHQWPATLVQPVGSPLSLECTVEGTSNPNLYWYRQAAGRGLQLLFYSVGIGQISSEVPQNLSASRPQDRQFILSSKKLLLSDSGFYLCAWSVLGGGLAKNIQYFGAGTRLSVL.